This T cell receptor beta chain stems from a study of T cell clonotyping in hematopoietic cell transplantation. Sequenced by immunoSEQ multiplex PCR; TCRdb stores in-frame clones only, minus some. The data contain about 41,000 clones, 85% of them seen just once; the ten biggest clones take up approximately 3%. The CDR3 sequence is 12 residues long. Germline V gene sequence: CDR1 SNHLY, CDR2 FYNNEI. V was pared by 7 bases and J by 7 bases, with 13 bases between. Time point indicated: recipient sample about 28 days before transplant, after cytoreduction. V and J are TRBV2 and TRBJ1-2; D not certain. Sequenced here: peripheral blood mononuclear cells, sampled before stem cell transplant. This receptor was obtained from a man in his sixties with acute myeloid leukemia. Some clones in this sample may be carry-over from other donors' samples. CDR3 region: CASKWYDFGYTF. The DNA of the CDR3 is TGTGCCAGCAAGTGGTACGATTTTGGCTACACCTTC.